This TCR beta chain was captured by sequencing in a study of T cell responses to AZD1222 COVID-19 vaccine listed by TCRdb under 2021. General notes on the study: AZD1222 recipients whose second dose came at about 4 weeks and those whose second dose came at about 12 weeks were combined into one group, since spike-specific TCR depth and breadth did not differ between the two schedules. A total of more than 230 trial participants underwent TCR sequencing, of whom about 210 had received two doses of AZD1222 and 26 had received two doses of the MenACWY control vaccine. Trial participants were enrolled into age subgroups of 18-55, 56-69 and 70-plus years, which contained roughly 150, 30 and 60 TCR-sequenced participants, respectively. Overall study results and their limits: Participants were mostly white British, with more females than males. The authors suggested clonal diversity may have been underestimated. Nearly half of unique spike-specific TCRs reportedly recognized epitopes outside regions mutated in the B.1.351 and B.1.1.7 variants. Because no samples from the day 14 peak response were available, repertoires could be characterized only after the peak T cell response. CD4 TCRs associated with the vaccine covered the entire spike protein, and the dominant responses were in regions 160-218 and 743-854. Spike-specific TCR breadth and depth rose significantly after two AZD1222 doses compared with day 0 and with MenACWY recipients. In the small 56-69-year group, the increase in depth fell short of significance, most likely because of low power. Conclusions about previously exposed vaccinees are limited, since just a handful of AZD1222 recipients were seropositive for SARS-CoV-2 at baseline.

In light of the paper, this sample's time point label describes: baseline before first vaccination. Samples from vaccinated people were obtained from the UK trials COV001 and COV002, which included a single-blind randomized controlled phase 2/3 trial of AZD1222 (ChAdOx1 nCoV-19) in healthy adults. For TCRbeta chain sequencing, PBMC samples from trial participants were taken at day 0 and at day 28 after the second dose. This clone was observed a few times. Its antigen is currently not known. No base quality values were provided; no much bigger clone lies one nucleotide off. The CDR3 regions of human TCRbeta chains were subjected to immunosequencing. The source study handled its data this way. TCRs in the repertoires were compared against a reference library of SARS-CoV-2-specific TCRs that had been generated with the MIRA antigen-specificity platform. Breadth meant the fraction of unique TCRs that were SARS-CoV-2-associated, whereas depth meant the fraction of total T cells that were SARS-CoV-2-associated. Each spike-specific TCR was assigned to its reactive spike region and to a CD4 or CD8 class using the MIRA data. Log10-transformed breadth and depth values were compared by one-way ANOVA with Sidak's multiple comparisons tests. Imported from immuneACCESS, the table was reduced by TCRdb to in-frame sequences with V and J called. These copies leave out some clones; in studies compared against another copy, an unresolved V gene accounts for under half, and the cause of the remainder is not known. V and J calls and clone size are those listed in that table; D and trimming were worked out from the DNA. The sample table contains approximately 120,000 clones; only one count was recorded for just under 90% of them. The ten largest clones represent less than 15% of the sample.

This material consisted of peripheral blood, taken on day 0 of AZD1222 vaccination. This sequence originates from an adult in good health.

The bases are TGTGCCAGCAGGGGGCAAGAGACCCAGTACTTC. It encodes CASRGQETQYF. The chain uses TRBV7-9 and TRBJ2-5, with the D gene uncertain. V gives up 6 bases and J gives up 2 bases, and the segment between their germline ends measures 4 bases. From the cysteine up to the phenylalanine, the CDR3 has a length of 11 residues. Solely the CDR3 DNA is kept, with 33 bases framed from the first base. CDR1 and CDR2, looked up from the germline V gene (reference sequence), are SEHNR and FQNEAQ.